These 25 T cell receptor beta chains originate from one sample sequenced in a study of blood T cells in healthy people across ages. With a J-beta primer mix and a sample-barcoded 5' primer, a second PCR ran roughly 6 to 12 cycles. TCRdb re-analysed the 5' RACE reads in MiXCR, keeping a single row per CDR3 protein. The sample shows around 1.5 million distinct CDR3 sequences, around 59% of them seen only once. Material: blood. The source is a young man in good health.

DNA of the CDR3: TGTGCCAGCAGCGTAGGGGAACGGGTTGGCTACACCTTC. Amino acids: CASSVGERVGYTF. V and J are TRBV9 and TRBJ1-2; D remains unclear. Germline values: CDR1 SGDLS, CDR2 YYNGEE. CDR3 length equals 13 residues. Trimming shortened V by 0 bases and J by 7 bases, and 10 bases separated the two germline ends.

DNA for the CDR3: TGTGCCAGCAGCTTTATTCCAACCCTGCTAGGGGAAAAGGACATTACTATCGAGCAGTACTTC. Translation gives CASSFIPTLLGEKDITIEQYF. The rearrangement links TRBV7-6 to TRBJ2-7; a possible D gene is TRBD1 (5 bases). The V end was cut by 3 bases, the J end by 6 bases, with 36 bases between. This CDR3 comprises 21 residues. Germline-derived CDR1 and CDR2 are SGHVS and FNYEAQ.

This clonotype was detected only a few times. This chain links TRBV24-1 with TRBJ2-5; maybe TRBD1 (5 bases). V was pared by 4 bases and J by 1 base, with 9 bases between. CDR3 size: 14 residues. The germline gives CDR1 KGHDR, CDR2 SFDVKD. The CDR3 loop reads CATSDPGIQETQYF. CDR3 DNA sequence: TGTGCCACCAGTGACCCAGGGATCCAAGAGACCCAGTACTTC.

The gene calls are TRBV6-2 or TRBV6-3 and TRBJ1-2; D unclear. CDR1 and CDR2 from the germline V gene are MNHEY and SVGEGT. The CDR3 consists of 14 residues. Trimming took off 7 bases at V and 0 bases at J, with 12 bases between the two ends. The CDR3 DNA follows: TGTGCCAGCACGAGGACTATAACTAACTATGGCTACACCTTC. Its protein is CASTRTITNYGYTF.

A few counts support this clonotype. The rearrangement links TRBV7-6 to TRBJ2-7; D call uncertain. Germline V lookup: CDR1 SGHVS, CDR2 FNYEAQ. V was trimmed by 0 bases and J by 0 bases, leaving 6 bases between them. There are 14 residues in the CDR3. The CDR3 nucleotides read TGTGCCAGCAGCTTAGCGTTCGGCTCCTACGAGCAGTACTTC. Protein: CASSLAFGSYEQYF.

V gene TRBV28 combines with J gene TRBJ2-3, with a tentative D call TRBD1 (6 bases). This CDR3 has 14 amino acids. Trimming left V 10 bases short and J 1 base short, with 15 bases between. In germline, CDR1 is MDHEN, CDR2 SYDVKM. The CDR3 region is CAIKEDSGTDTQYF. The CDR3 region has the DNA TGTGCCATAAAAGAGGACAGCGGCACAGATACGCAGTATTTT.

This clonotype was found once. This chain links TRBV5-1 with TRBJ2-5; D is undetermined. CDR3 length: 14 amino acids. Trimming shortened V by 4 bases and J by 5 bases, and 15 bases separated the two germline ends. The germline gives CDR1 SGHRS, CDR2 YFSETQ. The CDR3: CASSPRDLGETQYF. In nucleotides, the CDR3 is TGCGCCAGCAGCCCTCGAGACCTCGGGGAGACCCAGTACTTC.

V is TRBV5-1 and J is TRBJ2-3, with D hard to call. The CDR3 consists of 15 residues. The V gene's germline CDR1 is SGHRS and CDR2 YFSETQ. V lost 3 bases and J 2 bases, leaving 13 bases between the germline ends. The CDR3 sequence is CASSSDVPDTDTQYF. The CDR3 DNA reads as TGCGCCAGCAGCTCGGACGTCCCTGACACAGATACGCAGTATTTT.

The chain recombines TRBV6-5 with TRBJ1-5; D unresolved. The germline gives CDR1 MNHEY, CDR2 SVGAGI. Deletions cut 0 bases from V and 4 bases from J, with 10 bases between. The CDR3 covers 15 residues. The CDR3 here is CASSYSKATNQPQHF. The DNA of the CDR3 is TGTGCCAGCAGTTACTCGAAGGCTACTAATCAGCCCCAGCATTTT.

The genes are TRBV6-5 and TRBJ2-3; perhaps TRBD1 as D (5 bases). V was pared by 10 bases and J by 4 bases, with 15 bases between. CDR1 is MNHEY and CDR2 is SVGAGI in the germline V gene. This CDR3 comprises 13 residues. CDR3 residues: CATKPRVADTQYF. CDR3 in DNA: TGTGCCACCAAACCCAGGGTAGCAGATACGCAGTATTTT.

V gene TRBV20-1 combines with J gene TRBJ2-4; 7 bases are a match to TRBD2. The germline V gene encodes CDR1 DFQATT and CDR2 SNEGSKA (reference sequence). The CDR3 length is 16 residues. V was pared by 6 bases and J by 1 base, with 12 bases of the junction left unmatched. The CDR3 loop is CSAPHYSSGAKNIQYF. The CDR3, as DNA: TGCAGTGCCCCCCATTACAGTAGCGGGGCCAAAAACATTCAGTACTTC.

A few counts support this clonotype. The chain couples TRBV20-1 to TRBJ1-2, with D unclear. This CDR3 has 14 residues. Trimming took off 0 bases at V and 3 bases at J, with 11 bases between the two ends. Germline assignment: CDR1 DFQATT and CDR2 SNEGSKA (reference sequence). The CDR3 bases are TGCAGTGCTAGAGATTTTGGAGGCGACTATGGCTACACCTTC. This gives the protein CSARDFGGDYGYTF.

The rearrangement links TRBV28 to TRBJ2-1; D ambiguous. TRBJ2-7 explains the end of the DNA better; the J call may be wrong. This CDR3 contains 16 residues. Germline values: CDR1 MDHEN, CDR2 SYDVKM. CDR3 protein: CASSFIAPSSYNEQYF. The CDR3 region has the DNA TGTGCCAGCAGTTTTATCGCCCCTTCTTCCTACAATGAGCAGTACTTC.

This clonotype came up a few times. The germline gene is not matched at one end of the junction; a read error may be the cause. This chain connects TRBV6-5 to TRBJ2-1; D may correspond to TRBD1 or TRBD2 (5 bases each). The CDR3 has 12 amino acids. The germline V gene encodes CDR1 MNHEY and CDR2 SVGAGI. CDR3 sequence: CASSTLGDEQFF. In nucleotides, the CDR3 is TGTGCCAGCAGTACCCTGGGGGATGAGCAGTTCTTT.

The rearrangement links TRBV5-1 to TRBJ1-1; 9 nucleotides line up with TRBD1. V trimming: 0 bases; J trimming: 4 bases; junction bases outside the gene matches: 7. Germline lookup yields CDR1 SGHRS and CDR2 YFSETQ. CDR3 length: 16 residues. CDR3 DNA sequence: TGCGCCAGCAGCTTGGCCCCGAGACAGGGGGTCACTGAAGCTTTCTTT. Encoded protein: CASSLAPRQGVTEAFF. The full variable domain, with the rest looked up from reference TRBV5-1 and TRBJ1-1, is KAGVTQTPRYLIKTRGQQVTLSCSPISGHRSVSWYQQTPGQGLQFLFEYFSETQRNKGNFPGRFSGRQFSNSRSEMNVSTLELGDSALYLCASSLAPRQGVTEAFFGQGTRLTVV.

The sample holds many counts of this clonotype. The rearrangement links TRBV5-1 to TRBJ2-4; no clear D. The CDR3 spans 14 residues. V was shortened by 2 bases and J by 1 base, with 7 bases between the two germline ends. Looked up from germline, CDR1 is SGHRS and CDR2 is YFSETQ. CDR3: CASSLASAKNIQYF. CDR3 nucleotide sequence: TGCGCCAGCAGCTTAGCGTCCGCCAAAAACATTCAGTACTTC.

The rearrangement links TRBV2 to TRBJ1-2; D ambiguous. This CDR3 region has 12 residues. Germline V gene sequence: CDR1 SNHLY, CDR2 FYNNEI. V shed 8 bases and J shed 7 bases, with 14 bases lying between them. The CDR3 coding sequence is TGTGCCAGCCGGGAAGGCCAGTTTGGCTACACCTTC. Translated, it gives CASREGQFGYTF.

The rearrangement uses TRBV4-1 and TRBJ1-2; TRBD1 matches at 8 bases. The trim removed 8 bases at V and 6 bases at J, leaving 14 bases unmatched. Germline CDR1 and CDR2: MGHRA and YSYEKL. There are 15 residues in the CDR3. The CDR3 DNA is TGCGCCAGCGGGTTTGTAGGACAGGGAAAAGATGGCTACACCTTC. Translation gives CASGFVGQGKDGYTF.

The chain has TRBV10-2 and TRBJ2-4; D is perhaps TRBD1 (5 bases). CDR1 is WSHSY, CDR2 SAAADI, per germline. Trimming pared 8 bases from V and 7 bases from J, leaving 15 bases between. The CDR3 spans 13 residues. The CDR3, as DNA: TGCGCCAGCTGGATTGAGACAGAGAACATTCAGTACTTC. Translated: CASWIETENIQYF.

The chain uses TRBV30 and TRBJ2-7; D is perhaps TRBD1 (6 bases). The CDR3 covers 12 residues. The germline CDR1 and CDR2 sequences are GTSNPN and SVGIG (reference sequence). V lost 3 bases, J lost 0 bases, and 6 bases lay in between. CDR3 residues: CAWRTGSYEQYF. The CDR3 bases are TGTGCCTGGAGGACAGGCTCCTACGAGCAGTACTTC.

The chain links TRBV15 to TRBJ2-3; D gene unclear. The CDR3 is 17 residues long. Trimming stripped 5 bases from V and 0 bases from J, with 18 bases between. Germline V gene lookup returns CDR1 LNHNV and CDR2 YYDKDF (reference sequence). Here the CDR3 reads CATSARRAPISTDTQYF. CDR3 bases: TGTGCCACCAGCGCGCGCCGTGCCCCTATCAGCACAGATACGCAGTATTTT.

This sequence joins TRBV6-5 and TRBJ2-7; 7 bases are a match to TRBD1. Germline CDR1 reads MNHEY; CDR2 reads SVGAGI. The CDR3 consists of 17 residues. The junction had 10 bases not matched to a gene; V was cut back by 1 base and J by 1 base. Here the CDR3 DNA reads TGTGCCAGCAGTTACTTGTCCCCGAGGGACAGATCCTACGAGCAGTACTTC. Protein sequence: CASSYLSPRDRSYEQYF.

The table lists this clonotype with a count of one. The chain has TRBV4-3 and TRBJ2-7; D tentatively fits TRBD1 or TRBD2 (6 bases each). CDR1 and CDR2 (germline): LGHNA, YSLEER. Deletions cut 0 bases from V and 0 bases from J, with 15 bases between. The CDR3 runs 17 residues. The DNA of the CDR3 is TGCGCCAGCAGCCAAGATAACTCCCGGGGGCTCTCCTACGAGCAGTACTTC. This translates into CASSQDNSRGLSYEQYF.

The chain couples TRBV6-5 to TRBJ2-4, with TRBD1 identical over 9 bases. The J call may be faulty, since TRBJ2-7 better matches the DNA end. The CDR3 is made up of 17 amino acids. Germline V gives CDR1 MNHEY, CDR2 SVGAGI. The CDR3 here is CASSSITGTGKPYEQYF. Here the CDR3 DNA reads TGTGCCAGCAGTTCGATAACCGGGACAGGGAAGCCCTACGAGCAGTACTTC.

V and J are TRBV7-6 and TRBJ2-7, with D possibly being TRBD1 (6 bases). The CDR3 sequence is 12 residues long. Germline V CDR1 and CDR2: SGHVS, FNYEAQ. The DNA of the CDR3 is TGTGCAAAGCAGGGGAAGGGCTACGAGCAGTACTTC. Translating gives CAKQGKGYEQYF.